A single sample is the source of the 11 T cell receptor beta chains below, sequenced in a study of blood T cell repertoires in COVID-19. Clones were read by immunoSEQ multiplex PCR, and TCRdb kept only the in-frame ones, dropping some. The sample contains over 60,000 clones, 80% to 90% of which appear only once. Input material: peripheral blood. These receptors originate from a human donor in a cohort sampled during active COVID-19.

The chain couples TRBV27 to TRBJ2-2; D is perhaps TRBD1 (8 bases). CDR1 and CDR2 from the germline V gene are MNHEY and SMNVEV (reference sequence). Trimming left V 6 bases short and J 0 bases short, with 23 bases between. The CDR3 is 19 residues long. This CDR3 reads CASSTGQEGLNSNTGELFF. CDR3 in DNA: TGTGCCAGCAGCACGGGACAGGAGGGACTAAATTCGAACACCGGGGAGCTGTTTTTT.

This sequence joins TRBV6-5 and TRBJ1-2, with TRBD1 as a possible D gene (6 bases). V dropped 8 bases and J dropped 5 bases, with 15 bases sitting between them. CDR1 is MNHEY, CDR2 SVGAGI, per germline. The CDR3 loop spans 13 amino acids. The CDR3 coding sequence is TGTGCCAGCTATATTACAGGGCTATATGGCTACACCTTC. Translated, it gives CASYITGLYGYTF.

The CDR3 DNA follows: TGTGCCAGCAGCCCCGGGATCACCCTCTACGAGCAGTACTTC. Translating it yields CASSPGITLYEQYF. The V gene is TRBV27, the J gene TRBJ2-7; maybe TRBD2 (5 bases). CDR1 and CDR2 (germline): MNHEY, SMNVEV (reference sequence). This CDR3 has 14 amino acids. Trimming took 6 bases from V and 3 from J, leaving 15 bases between them.

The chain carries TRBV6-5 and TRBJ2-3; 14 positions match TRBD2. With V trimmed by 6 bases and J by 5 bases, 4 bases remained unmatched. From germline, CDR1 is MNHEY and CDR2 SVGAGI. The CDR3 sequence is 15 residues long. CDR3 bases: TGTGCCAGCAGCCTTGGGACTAGCGGGAGAGATACGCAGTATTTT. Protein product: CASSLGTSGRDTQYF.

The CDR3 reads CASSLQRASYEQYF. In nucleotides, the CDR3 is TGTGCCAGCAGCTTGCAGCGGGCCTCCTACGAGCAGTACTTC. V is TRBV7-8 and J is TRBJ2-7, with D tentatively TRBD2 (6 bases). CDR1 SGHVS and CDR2 FQNEAQ come from the germline V gene. Trimming took off 3 bases at V and 0 bases at J, with 9 bases between the two ends. The CDR3 has 14 residues.

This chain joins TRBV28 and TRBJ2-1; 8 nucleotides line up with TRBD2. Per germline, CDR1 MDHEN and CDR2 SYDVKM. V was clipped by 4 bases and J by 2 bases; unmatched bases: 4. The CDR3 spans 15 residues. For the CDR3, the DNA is TGTGCCAGCAGTTCGAGCGGGAGTCCCTACAATGAGCAGTTCTTC. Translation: CASSSSGSPYNEQFF.

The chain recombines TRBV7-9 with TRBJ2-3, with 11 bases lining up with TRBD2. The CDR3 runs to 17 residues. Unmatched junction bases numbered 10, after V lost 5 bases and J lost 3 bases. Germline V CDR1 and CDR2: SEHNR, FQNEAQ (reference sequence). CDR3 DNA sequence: TGTGCCAGCAGCAGTGGACTAGCGGGCCCGGGTACAGATACGCAGTATTTT. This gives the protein CASSSGLAGPGTDTQYF.

Here the CDR3 DNA reads TGTGCCAGCAGCCGGTCGGGCACTGAAGCTTTCTTT. Translated, it gives CASSRSGTEAFF. The chain couples TRBV3-1 (or the pseudogene TRBV3-2) to TRBJ1-1, with unresolved D. CDR1 and CDR2 (germline): LGHDT, YNNKEL (reference sequence). V was shortened by 4 bases and J by 4 bases, with 7 bases between the two germline ends. The CDR3 has 12 residues.

The CDR3 is CASSQTAADTQYF. The CDR3, as DNA: TGTGCCAGCAGCCAAACTGCTGCAGATACGCAGTATTTT. The V call is TRBV4-2, the J call TRBJ2-3; unclear D gene. Trimming removed 2 bases at V and 4 bases at J, with 7 bases between. CDR3 length equals 13 residues. CDR1 and CDR2 (germline): LGHNA, YNFKEQ.

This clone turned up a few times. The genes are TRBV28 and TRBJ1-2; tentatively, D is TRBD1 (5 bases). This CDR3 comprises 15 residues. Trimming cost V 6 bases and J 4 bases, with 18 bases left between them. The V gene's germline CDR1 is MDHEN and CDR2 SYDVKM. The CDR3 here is CASRPQGSVGYGYTF. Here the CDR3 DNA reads TGTGCCAGCAGGCCCCAGGGTTCCGTAGGCTATGGCTACACCTTC.

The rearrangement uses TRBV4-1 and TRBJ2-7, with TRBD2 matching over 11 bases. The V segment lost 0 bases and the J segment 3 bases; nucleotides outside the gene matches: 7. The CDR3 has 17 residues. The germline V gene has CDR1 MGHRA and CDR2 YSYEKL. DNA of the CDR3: TGCGCCAGCAGCCAAGAGGGAGTAACTAGCGGGAGCTACGAGCAGTACTTC. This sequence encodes CASSQEGVTSGSYEQYF.